These T cell receptor beta chains were read from a single sample in a study of post-analysis software for immune sequencing data. Via MiXCR, TCRdb re-called the PCR reads, giving one row per CDR3 protein. The table records hundreds of thousands of distinct CDR3 sequences, roughly 46% of them present only once. Sequencing was performed on blood. The receptors derive from a girl aged 5-17 years with multiple sclerosis. Both conserved end residues are part of each CDR3. D genes are given only for firm matches. Some rows have no size entry. The others give once, few or many, or a class for an expanded clone.

.,TRBV20-1,TRBJ2-1,.,CSAIQESSYNEQFF,TGCAGTGCTATTCAGGAGAGCTCCTACAATGAGCAGTTCTTC
.,TRBV20-1,TRBJ2-7,.,CSALHASGTRSSYEQYF,TGCAGTGCCTTACACGCCTCCGGGACTCGGAGCTCCTACGAGCAGTACTTC
.,TRBV7-2,TRBJ2-1,.,CASSLIPKGSNEQFF,TGTGCCAGCAGCTTAATTCCAAAGGGATCCAATGAGCAGTTCTTC
.,TRBV6-5,TRBJ1-1,.,CASIKGQNTEAFF,TGTGCCAGCATAAAGGGACAGAACACTGAAGCTTTCTTT
.,TRBV24-1,TRBJ2-1,TRBD2,CATSDLSGRASSEQFF,TGTGCCACCAGTGACCTAAGCGGGAGGGCCTCGAGTGAGCAGTTCTTC
.,TRBV7-3,TRBJ2-1,.,CASSFWGANNEQFF,TGTGCCAGCAGCTTTTGGGGGGCTAACAATGAGCAGTTCTTC
few,TRBV6-2/TRBV6-3,TRBJ2-7,TRBD2,CASLLAGTYEQYF,TGTGCCAGTTTACTAGCGGGTACCTACGAGCAGTACTTC
.,TRBV20-1,TRBJ2-5,TRBD2,CSARPGLAGGRGQETQYF,TGCAGTGCCAGACCCGGACTAGCGGGAGGGAGGGGGCAAGAGACCCAGTACTTC
.,TRBV20-1,TRBJ2-5,.,CSARARTQETQYF,TGCAGTGCTAGGGCCCGGACTCAAGAGACCCAGTACTTC
.,TRBV5-1,TRBJ1-2,.,CASSLATAAGGYTF,TGCGCCAGCAGCTTGGCCACAGCAGCCGGAGGCTACACCTTC
.,TRBV5-6,TRBJ2-1,TRBD2,CASSPLGLAGQGEQFF,TGTGCCAGCAGCCCCCTAGGGCTAGCGGGACAAGGTGAGCAGTTCTTC
.,TRBV7-2,TRBJ1-5,.,CASSLDGGQGQPQHF,TGTGCCAGCAGCTTAGATGGGGGGCAGGGTCAGCCCCAGCATTTT
.,TRBV24-1,TRBJ2-3,.,CATSDVPLDTQYF,TGTGCCACCAGTGATGTCCCGCTAGATACGCAGTATTTT
.,TRBV20-1,TRBJ2-2,TRBD1,CSASDRANTGELFF,TGCAGTGCTTCGGACAGGGCGAACACCGGGGAGCTGTTTTTT
.,TRBV5-1,TRBJ2-5,.,CASTGSPEQETQYF,TGCGCCAGCACCGGGAGCCCGGAACAAGAGACCCAGTACTTC
.,TRBV25-1,TRBJ2-1,TRBD1,CASSEVDRGSNEQFF,TGTGCCAGCAGTGAGGTAGACAGGGGCAGCAATGAGCAGTTCTTC
.,TRBV12-3/TRBV12-4,TRBJ1-5,.,CASSLAFMGPGNQPQHF,TGTGCCAGCAGTTTAGCGTTTATGGGCCCGGGCAATCAGCCCCAGCATTTT
few,TRBV6-5,TRBJ2-7,.,CASSYSGSSTYEQYF,TGTGCCAGCAGTTACTCGGGCAGTTCTACCTACGAGCAGTACTTC
.,TRBV28,TRBJ2-7,TRBD2,CASRNYPGGRSYEQYF,TGTGCCAGCAGAAACTACCCGGGGGGTCGGTCCTACGAGCAGTACTTC
.,TRBV7-9,TRBJ2-6,.,CASSLESGSSGANVLTF,TGTGCCAGCAGCTTAGAGTCCGGGAGCTCTGGGGCCAACGTCCTGACTTTC
once,TRBV4-1,TRBJ2-1,.,CASSLTSSAYNEQFF,TGCGCCAGCAGCCTAACTAGTTCCGCCTACAATGAGCAGTTCTTC
.,TRBV6-1,TRBJ1-2,TRBD1,CASRGLYRGRNYGYTF,TGTGCCAGCAGGGGACTTTACAGGGGGCGGAACTATGGCTACACCTTC
.,TRBV4-2,TRBJ2-3,TRBD1,CASSQDQTGTTDTQYF,TGTGCCAGCAGCCAAGATCAGACAGGGACGACAGATACGCAGTATTTT
.,TRBV2,TRBJ2-3,.,CASRTRALIPEDTQYF,TGTGCCAGCAGAACACGGGCCCTCATCCCGGAGGATACGCAGTATTTT
.,TRBV7-9,TRBJ1-2,.,CASSSTGQNYGYTF,TGTGCCAGCAGCTCCACAGGACAAAACTATGGCTACACCTTC
.,TRBV9,TRBJ2-1,.,CASSASLNEQFF,TGTGCCAGCAGCGCCTCCCTCAATGAGCAGTTCTTC